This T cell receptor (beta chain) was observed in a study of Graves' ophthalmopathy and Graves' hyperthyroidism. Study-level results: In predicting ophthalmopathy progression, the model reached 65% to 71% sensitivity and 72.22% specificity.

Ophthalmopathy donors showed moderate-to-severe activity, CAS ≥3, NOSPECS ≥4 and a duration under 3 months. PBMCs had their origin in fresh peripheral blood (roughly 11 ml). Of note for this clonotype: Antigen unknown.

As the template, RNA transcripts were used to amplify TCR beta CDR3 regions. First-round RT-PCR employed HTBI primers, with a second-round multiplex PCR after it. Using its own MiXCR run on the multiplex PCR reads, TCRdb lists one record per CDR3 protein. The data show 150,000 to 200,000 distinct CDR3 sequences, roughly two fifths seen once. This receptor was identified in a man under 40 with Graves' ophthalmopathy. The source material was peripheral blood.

This chain's CDR3 is CASSIGGETQYF. The DNA of the CDR3 is TGTGCCAGTAGTATCGGCGGGGAGACCCAGTACTTC. The V call is TRBV19, the J call TRBJ2-5, with D possibly being TRBD2 (5 bases). The germline CDR1 and CDR2 sequences are LNHDA and SQIVND (reference sequence). The CDR3 length is 12 residues. The V and J ends lost 3 bases and 5 bases respectively, with 7 bases between them. The variable domain in full, with the rest retrieved from reference TRBV19 and TRBJ2-5, is DGGITQSPKYLFRKEGQNVTLSCEQNLNHDAMYWYRQDPGQGLRLIYYSQIVNDFQKGDIAEGYSVSREKKESFPLTVTSAQKNPTAFYLCASSIGGETQYFGPGTRLLVL.